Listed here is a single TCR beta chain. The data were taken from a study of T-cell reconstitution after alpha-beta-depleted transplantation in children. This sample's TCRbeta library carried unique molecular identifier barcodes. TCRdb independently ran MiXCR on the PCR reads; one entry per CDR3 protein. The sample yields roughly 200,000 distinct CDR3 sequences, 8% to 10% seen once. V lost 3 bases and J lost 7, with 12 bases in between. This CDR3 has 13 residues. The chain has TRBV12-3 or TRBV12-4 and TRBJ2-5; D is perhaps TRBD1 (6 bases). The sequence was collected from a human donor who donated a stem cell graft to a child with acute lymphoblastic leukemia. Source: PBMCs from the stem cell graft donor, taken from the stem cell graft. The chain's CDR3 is CASSFDEQGTQYF. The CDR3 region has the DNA TGTGCCAGCAGTTTCGACGAACAGGGGACCCAGTACTTC.